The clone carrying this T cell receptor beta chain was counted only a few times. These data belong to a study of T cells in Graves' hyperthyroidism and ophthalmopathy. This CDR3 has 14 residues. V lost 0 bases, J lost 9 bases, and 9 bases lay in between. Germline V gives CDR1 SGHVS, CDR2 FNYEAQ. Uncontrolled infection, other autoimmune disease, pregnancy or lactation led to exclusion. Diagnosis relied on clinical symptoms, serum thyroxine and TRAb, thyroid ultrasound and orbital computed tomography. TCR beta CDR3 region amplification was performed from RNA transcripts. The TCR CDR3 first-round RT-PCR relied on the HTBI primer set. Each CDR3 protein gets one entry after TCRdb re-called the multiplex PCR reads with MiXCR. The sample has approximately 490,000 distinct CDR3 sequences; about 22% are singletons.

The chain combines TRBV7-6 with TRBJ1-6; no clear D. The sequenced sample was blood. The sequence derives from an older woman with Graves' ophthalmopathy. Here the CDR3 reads CASSLAAFSSPLHF. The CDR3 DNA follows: TGTGCCAGCAGCTTAGCGGCGTTTTCTTCACCCCTCCACTTT. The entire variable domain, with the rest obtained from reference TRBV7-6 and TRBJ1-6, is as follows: GAGVSQSPRYKVTKRGQDVALRCDPISGHVSLYWYRQALGQGPEFLTYFNYEAQQDKSGLPNDRFSAERPEGSISTLTIQRTEQRDSAMYRCASSLAAFSSPLHFGNGTRLTVT.